These T cell receptor beta chains were read from a single sample in a study of blood T cell repertoires in COVID-19. Sequenced by immunoSEQ multiplex PCR; TCRdb stores in-frame clones only, minus some. The sample consists of tens of thousands of clones, about 86% of them appearing once. Sequencing was carried out using peripheral blood. All receptors come from a man aged 45 to 65 with active COVID-19. Each CDR3 is given with its conserved first and last residue. D genes are given only for firm matches. Size is omitted from some rows. Given values are once, few, many or a class for expanded clones.

size	D	V	J	CDR3	DNA
.	.	TRBV2	TRBJ2-7	CASRTDSSYEQYF	TGTGCCAGCAGAACGGACAGCTCCTACGAGCAGTACTTC
once	.	TRBV5-1	TRBJ2-7	CASSFVGLSSYEQYF	TGCGCCAGCAGCTTCGTGGGACTCTCCTCCTACGAGCAGTACTTC
.	.	TRBV28	TRBJ2-4	CASSFSTQGGNIQYF	TGTGCCAGCAGTTTCTCGACCCAGGGGGGAAACATTCAGTACTTC
.	.	TRBV15	TRBJ2-7	CATSRDQGTVYEQYF	TGTGCCACCAGCAGAGATCAGGGAACGGTCTACGAGCAGTACTTC
.	.	TRBV27	TRBJ2-3	CASKNPPERPDTQYF	TGTGCCAGCAAAAACCCTCCGGAGAGGCCAGATACGCAGTATTTT
.	.	TRBV6-4	TRBJ2-3	CASSERLNTQYF	TGTGCCAGCAGCGAGCGGCTAAATACGCAGTATTTT
.	.	TRBV7-2	TRBJ1-1	CASSLGAGRAFF	TGTGCCAGCAGCTTAGGAGCAGGGAGGGCTTTCTTT
many	TRBD1	TRBV30	TRBJ1-6	CAWTIGQGNSPLHF	TGTGCCTGGACTATAGGACAGGGCAATTCACCCCTCCACTTT
few	.	TRBV6-5	TRBJ2-7	CASSPLSSERQYF	TGTGCCAGCAGTCCCCTTTCTAGCGAGCGGCAGTACTTC
.	.	TRBV7-2	TRBJ2-6	CASSFQTGSGANVLTF	TGTGCCAGCAGCTTCCAAACAGGGAGTGGGGCCAACGTCCTGACTTTC
.	.	TRBV28	TRBJ2-5	CASSLATTGKETQYF	TGTGCCAGCAGTTTAGCCACGACGGGAAAAGAGACCCAGTACTTC
.	.	TRBV27	TRBJ2-7	CASSPRYPSYEQYF	TGTGCCAGCAGTCCCCGCTACCCCTCCTACGAGCAGTACTTC
.	TRBD2	TRBV7-2	TRBJ2-7	CASSGSGRGYEQYF	TGTGCCAGCAGCGGTAGCGGGAGAGGGTACGAGCAGTACTTC
.	.	TRBV21-1	TRBJ2-2	CANIPGTSGTNTGELFF	TGTGCCAACATTCCGGGGACTAGCGGAACGAACACCGGGGAGCTGTTTTTT
.	.	TRBV28	TRBJ2-6	CASTANRGTANVLTF	TGTGCCAGCACCGCTAACCGCGGGACAGCTAACGTCCTGACTTTC
.	.	TRBV9	TRBJ1-6	CASSWGLTGSRSPLHF	TGTGCCAGCAGTTGGGGGCTCACAGGGTCAAGGTCACCCCTCCACTTT
.	TRBD1	TRBV9	TRBJ2-5	CASSASGTGETQYF	TGTGCCAGCAGCGCCTCCGGGACAGGGGAGACCCAGTACTTC
.	.	TRBV7-9	TRBJ2-2	CASSPYSGELFF	TGTGCCAGCAGCCCTTACAGCGGGGAGCTGTTTTTT
.	.	TRBV6-5	TRBJ1-2	CASSIPGIGIHTF	TGTGCCAGCTCTATCCCAGGGATTGGGATCCACACCTTC
.	TRBD2	TRBV3-1/TRBV3-2	TRBJ2-1	CASSQDGTGGREQFF	TGTGCCAGCAGCCAAGATGGGACGGGAGGGCGAGAACAGTTCTTC
.	TRBD1	TRBV18	TRBJ2-7	CASSPGQGTYEQYF	TGTGCCAGCTCACCAGGACAGGGGACCTACGAGCAGTACTTC
.	.	TRBV6-2/TRBV6-3	TRBJ2-5	CASSYSRGQETQYF	TGTGCCAGCAGTTACTCAAGGGGTCAAGAGACCCAGTACTTC
once	.	TRBV7-9	TRBJ2-1	CASRIRPGVLERTNEQFF	TGTGCCAGCAGAATAAGGCCAGGTGTACTAGAAAGGACCAATGAGCAGTTCTTC
.	TRBD2	TRBV10-3	TRBJ2-3	CAISGLAGPGDTQYF	TGTGCCATCAGTGGACTAGCGGGGCCGGGGGATACGCAGTATTTT
once	.	TRBV27	TRBJ2-5	CASSSYSQETQYF	TGTGCCAGCAGTTCTTACAGCCAAGAGACCCAGTACTTC
few	.	TRBV5-6	TRBJ2-5	CASSLRRFGSGETQYF	TGTGCCAGCAGCTTGCGACGGTTTGGGAGCGGAGAGACCCAGTACTTC
.	TRBD2	TRBV6-9	TRBJ2-3	CASSSTRTSGGTKRYF	TGTGCCAGCAGTTCCACCAGGACTAGCGGGGGGACTAAGCGGTATTTT
.	.	TRBV19	TRBJ1-3	CASSKAGYAGATGNTIYF	TGTGCCAGTAGTAAGGCTGGCTACGCAGGGGCAACTGGAAACACCATATATTTT
.	.	TRBV3-1/TRBV3-2	TRBJ2-7	CASSQAPTSYEQYF	TGTGCCAGCAGCCAAGCCCCGACTTCCTACGAGCAGTACTTC
.	TRBD1	TRBV5-4	TRBJ2-1	CASSRRDRADNEQFF	TGTGCCAGCAGCCGCCGGGACAGGGCGGACAATGAGCAGTTCTTC
.	.	TRBV6-4	TRBJ1-4	CASRSTEKLFF	TGTGCCAGCCGGTCAACTGAAAAACTGTTTTTT
few	TRBD1	TRBV19	TRBJ2-3	CASSMIGTGYTDTQYF	TGTGCCAGTAGTATGATCGGGACAGGTTACACAGATACGCAGTATTTT
once	.	TRBV18	TRBJ1-1	CASSPLSGDTEAFF	TGTGCCAGCTCACCACTTTCAGGGGACACTGAAGCTTTCTTT
.	.	TRBV4-1	TRBJ1-1	CASSQDSLGVMNTEAFF	TGCGCCAGCAGCCAAGATTCATTAGGAGTGATGAACACTGAAGCTTTCTTT
.	.	TRBV4-2	TRBJ2-5	CASSQDLKGQETQYF	TGTGCCAGCAGCCAAGATCTTAAGGGGCAAGAGACCCAGTACTTC
.	TRBD1	TRBV6-5	TRBJ2-7	CASINPGQGAQYF	TGTGCCAGCATCAACCCGGGACAGGGTGCGCAGTACTTC
.	.	TRBV18	TRBJ2-2	CATEAVAGELFF	TGTGCCACGGAAGCGGTGGCCGGGGAGCTGTTTTTT
.	.	TRBV6-5	TRBJ2-7	CAISTAPSYEQYF	TGTGCCATTTCGACAGCTCCTTCCTACGAGCAGTACTTC
.	TRBD1	TRBV19	TRBJ2-6	CASSIDGWTGSGANVLTF	TGTGCCAGTAGTATAGATGGTTGGACAGGGTCTGGGGCCAACGTCCTGACTTTC
.	TRBD1	TRBV5-1	TRBJ2-7	CASSPDRGSYEQYF	TGCGCCAGCAGCCCCGACAGGGGTTCCTACGAGCAGTACTTC
.	.	TRBV5-1	TRBJ1-4	CASSFGSRGRDEKLFF	TGCGCCAGCAGCTTTGGTAGCAGGGGAAGAGATGAAAAACTGTTTTTT
.	.	TRBV5-1	TRBJ1-2	CPSRSGGGYGYTF	TGCCCCAGCAGGTCCGGGGGGGGCTATGGCTACACCTTC
.	.	TRBV6-1	TRBJ2-7	CASSEPGGSYEQYF	TGTGCCAGCAGTGAACCCGGGGGTTCCTACGAGCAGTACTTC
.	.	TRBV18	TRBJ1-1	CASSPQGNTEAFF	TGTGCCAGCTCACCGCAGGGGAACACTGAAGCTTTCTTT
.	TRBD1	TRBV25-1	TRBJ1-4	CASSEPGTGSLFF	TGTGCCAGCAGTGAACCCGGGACAGGGTCACTGTTTTTT